Listed here are 14 T cell receptor beta chains from one sample, sequenced in a study of T cells in Graves' hyperthyroidism and ophthalmopathy. What was amplified from RNA transcripts were TCR beta CDR3 regions. The HTBI primer set served for first-round RT-PCR of the TCR CDR3. TCRdb independently ran MiXCR on the multiplex PCR reads; one entry per CDR3 protein. Of about 420,000 distinct CDR3 sequences detected, 15% to 19% appear once; the ten largest clones hold around 14%. Sequences were obtained from blood. These receptors were obtained from a woman aged 18-29 years with Graves' hyperthyroidism.

This chain uses TRBV20-1 with TRBJ1-5; D uncertain. The CDR3 loop spans 12 amino acids. Trimming took off 2 bases at V and 4 bases at J, with 6 bases between the two ends. CDR1 is DFQATT and CDR2 is SNEGSKA in the germline V gene (reference sequence). The CDR3 loop is CSARRKNQPQHF. In DNA, the CDR3 is TGCAGTGCTAGACGGAAGAATCAGCCCCAGCATTTT.

The V gene is TRBV6-1, the J gene TRBJ1-3; 7 positions agree with TRBD1. CDR3 length equals 15 residues. CDR1 MNHNS and CDR2 SASEGT come from the germline V gene. The trim removed 5 bases at V and 3 bases at J, leaving 7 bases unmatched. The CDR3 DNA reads TGTGCCAGCAGTACGACAGGGTGGAGTGGAAACACCATATATTTT. Its translation: CASSTTGWSGNTIYF.

Many counts were recorded for this clonotype. The chain employs TRBV9 and TRBJ1-1, with TRBD1 matching over 9 bases. Germline assignment: CDR1 SGDLS and CDR2 YYNGEE. The CDR3 covers 15 residues. Trimming took 3 bases from V and 1 from J; bases not matched to a gene: 4. The CDR3 nucleotides are TGTGCCAGCAGCGCGACAGGGGGGAGGAACACTGAAGCTTTCTTT. Protein product: CASSATGGRNTEAFF.

This clonotype appeared many times. V usage is TRBV20-1 and J usage is TRBJ2-7; 9 bases align to TRBD2. This CDR3 region has 15 residues. Germline-derived CDR1 and CDR2 are DFQATT and SNEGSKA (reference sequence). V gave up 6 bases and J gave up 7 bases; unmatched junction bases: 16. The CDR3 coding sequence is TGCAGTGCCCTAAATAGGGAGCGGGAGGTAGGGGAGCAGTACTTC. Its protein is CSALNREREVGEQYF.

V usage is TRBV5-1 and J usage is TRBJ2-1; D is unclear. The CDR3 spans 18 residues. V gave up 1 base and J gave up 0 bases, with 17 bases separating them. Germline values: CDR1 SGHRS, CDR2 YFSETQ. The CDR3 coding sequence is TGCGCCAGCAGCTTGTTTACCGGGTCGGTGGACTCCTACAATGAGCAGTTCTTC. Amino acid sequence: CASSLFTGSVDSYNEQFF. The variable domain in full, completed from reference TRBV5-1 and TRBJ2-1, reads KAGVTQTPRYLIKTRGQQVTLSCSPISGHRSVSWYQQTPGQGLQFLFEYFSETQRNKGNFPGRFSGRQFSNSRSEMNVSTLELGDSALYLCASSLFTGSVDSYNEQFFGPGTRLTVL.

This clonotype came up many times. J is TRBJ2-1 and V is TRBV20-1; D may be TRBD1 (6 bases). V lost 3 bases, J lost 4 bases, and 16 bases lay in between. The V gene's germline CDR1 is DFQATT and CDR2 SNEGSKA (reference sequence). The CDR3 totals 15 residues. The CDR3 DNA reads TGCAGTGCTAGGATTAGTGGACAGATATACAATGAGCAGTTCTTC. Translation: CSARISGQIYNEQFF.

This clonotype was counted many times. The CDR3 reads CASSKTGFNTEAFF. The CDR3 DNA follows: TGTGCCAGCAGCAAGACAGGGTTTAACACTGAAGCTTTCTTT. J is TRBJ1-1 and V is TRBV11-3, with 7 nucleotides matching TRBD1. CDR1 is SGHNT, CDR2 YENEEA, per germline. Trimming removed 5 bases from V and 2 bases from J; junction bases left unmatched: 5. The length of the CDR3 is 14 residues.

As regards this clonotype: One end of the junction fails to match germline, which may point to a read error. This chain joins TRBV7-7 and TRBJ2-4; no definite D call. This CDR3 contains 16 residues. CDR1 is SSHAT and CDR2 is FNYEAQ in the germline V gene (reference sequence). CDR3 sequence: CASSFRLILAKNIQYF. CDR3 in DNA: TGTGCTAGCAGCTTCCGACTCATTCTAGCCAAAAACATTCAGTACTTC.

J is TRBJ2-1 and V is TRBV3-1, with D possibly being TRBD1 (6 bases). The germline CDR1 and CDR2 sequences are LGHDT and YNNKEL (reference sequence). The V gene lost 4 bases and the J gene lost 7 bases, with 32 bases spanning the gap. The CDR3 contains 20 residues. CDR3 amino acids: CASSPTLRTGPETPPNEQFF. CDR3 nucleotides: TGTGCCAGCAGCCCGACTTTAAGAACAGGGCCGGAAACACCCCCGAATGAGCAGTTCTTC.

This clonotype came up many times. The V gene is TRBV2, the J gene TRBJ2-7; D is ambiguous. The CDR3 covers 14 residues. Trimming left V 1 base short and J 1 base short, with 8 bases between. Per the germline V gene, CDR1 is SNHLY and CDR2 is FYNNEI. The CDR3 protein is CASSEETLSYEQYF. The CDR3 region has the DNA TGTGCCAGCAGTGAAGAGACGCTTTCCTACGAGCAGTACTTC.

At least ten counts were recorded for this clonotype. The chain is built from TRBV20-1 and TRBJ1-2; perhaps TRBD1 as D (5 bases). Germline assignment: CDR1 DFQATT and CDR2 SNEGSKA (reference sequence). V dropped 4 bases and J dropped 8 bases, with 17 bases sitting between them. This CDR3 has 13 amino acids. In DNA, the CDR3 is TGCAGTGCTAACCGGGACGCCCCTGGGGGCTACACCTTC. Translation gives CSANRDAPGGYTF.

This clonotype was counted many times. The genes are TRBV6-1 and TRBJ2-5; TRBD1 agrees at 9 bases. Germline V CDR1 and CDR2: MNHNS, SASEGT. The CDR3 length is 16 residues. Trimming at V came to 6 bases and at J to 1 base, leaving 9 bases not matched to a gene. CDR3 loop: CASSPLTGGSQETQYF. The DNA for the CDR3 is TGTGCCAGCAGCCCATTGACAGGGGGAAGCCAAGAGACCCAGTACTTC.

The chain combines TRBV4-3 with TRBJ1-1; 7 bases agree with TRBD1. The CDR3 has 17 amino acids. Trimming at V came to 4 bases and at J to 4 bases, leaving 15 bases not matched to a gene. Germline values: CDR1 LGHNA, CDR2 YSLEER. CDR3 residues: CASSLGISLPGGTEAFF. The CDR3 coding sequence is TGCGCCAGCAGCCTTGGGATCAGTCTGCCAGGGGGCACTGAAGCTTTCTTT.

Remarks on this clonotype: One end of the junction is discordant with germline, which a read error may explain. The V gene is TRBV20-1, the J gene TRBJ1-1; tentative D call: TRBD1 (6 bases). Germline-derived CDR1 and CDR2 are DFQATT and SNEGSKA (reference sequence). CDR3 size: 15 residues. This CDR3 reads CSAPSTDSLNTGAFF. Written as DNA, the CDR3 is TGCAGTGCCCCTTCCACGGACAGCCTGAACACTGGAGCTTTCTTT.